One sample yielded the 2 T cell receptor beta chains listed below, sequenced in a study of cytomegalovirus exposure and HLA in healthy donors. Sequenced by immunoSEQ multiplex PCR; TCRdb stores in-frame clones only, minus some. The data contain 150,000 to 200,000 clones, 75% to 90% of them singletons. Sequenced input: PBMCs. Receptors were obtained from a young woman in good health and CMV-seronegative.

The chain employs TRBV7-2 and TRBJ2-7; TRBD1 matches at 7 bases. Germline CDR1 and CDR2: SGHTA and FQGNSA. The CDR3 runs to 16 residues. The ends lost 4 bases at V and 5 bases at J; junction bases unmatched: 14. CDR3 protein: CASSSTPGQWDDEQYF. Here the CDR3 DNA reads TGTGCCAGCAGCTCAACGCCGGGACAGTGGGACGACGAGCAGTACTTC.

V and J are TRBV7-2 and TRBJ2-7; 8 bases line up with TRBD1. This CDR3 is 17 amino acids long. The J segment lost 3 bases and the V segment lost 3 bases, leaving 13 bases of the junction unmatched. Germline V CDR1 and CDR2: SGHTA, FQGNSA. The CDR3 sequence is CASSFLSSGTGHYEQYF. CDR3 coding DNA: TGTGCCAGCAGCTTTCTCTCATCCGGGACAGGCCACTACGAGCAGTACTTC.